This T cell receptor beta chain derives from a study of shared clonotypes between healthy human individuals. Findings of the study overall: The expectation was that sequencing depth would affect clonotype sharing among donors. Generally, estimated richness proved larger in naive subsets than it did in memory subsets.

TCRdb's copy holds only in-frame clones and misses some; the assay was immunoSEQ multiplex PCR. The sample shows millions of clones, roughly 95% of them seen only once. In the case of this clone: The antigen is not known.

The V gene lost 5 bases and the J gene lost 3 bases, with 13 bases spanning the gap. The length of the CDR3 is 14 residues. Germline CDR1 is MNHNS and CDR2 is SASEGT. This receptor was taken from a man between 18 and 35 years old in good health. The sequenced sample consisted of naive CD4+ T cells sorted from blood. Noted subset: CD45RA+ positively selected. V gene TRBV6-1 combines with J gene TRBJ1-2; D remains unclear. DNA for the CDR3: TGTGCCAGCAGTCGGTCATTCGGCGACTATGGCTACACCTTC. It codes for CASSRSFGDYGYTF.